These T cell receptor beta chains were read from a single sample in a study of blood T cell repertoires in COVID-19. The data were produced by immunoSEQ multiplex PCR, yet TCRdb's version contains in-frame clones alone and is incomplete. The sample yields around 400,000 clones, roughly 86% seen once. The sequencing input was peripheral blood. All receptors derive from a woman in her 30s with COVID-19, enrolled during active disease. Both conserved end residues are part of each CDR3. A D gene is named only where the DNA matches it firmly. Not all rows give a size; the values are once, few, many and, for expanded clones, a class.

.,TRBV7-8,TRBJ2-1,TRBD2,TGTGCCAGCAGCTTACGGCGGGAGGGTAGCTCCTACAATGAGCAGTTCTTC,CASSLRREGSSYNEQFF
.,TRBV5-8,TRBJ2-2,TRBD2,TGTGCCAGCAGCCCGGGACTAGCGGCCACCGGGGAGCTGTTTTTT,CASSPGLAATGELFF
.,TRBV20-1,TRBJ1-2,.,TGCAGTGCTAGTCCCACAGAGGGACAAGACTATGGCTACACCTTC,CSASPTEGQDYGYTF
.,TRBV19,TRBJ2-7,TRBD1,TGTGCCACTCGGGACAGTCCGAGCTCCTACGAGCAGTACTTC,CATRDSPSSYEQYF
.,TRBV30,TRBJ1-3,.,TGTGCCTGGAGAGATTATGGGACAAAATCTGGAAACACCATATATTTT,CAWRDYGTKSGNTIYF
.,TRBV13,TRBJ1-1,.,TGTGCCAGCAGCCCTCCCGGCCAAGGGGCAGACACTGAAGCTTTCTTT,CASSPPGQGADTEAFF
.,TRBV2,TRBJ1-1,.,TGTGCCAGCAGATTAGACAGTGAAGCTTTCTTT,CASRLDSEAFF
.,TRBV7-9,TRBJ2-1,.,TGTGCCAGCAGTAGGATTAGCGGAGACTCCTACAATGAGCAGTTCTTC,CASSRISGDSYNEQFF
.,TRBV4-1,TRBJ2-7,.,TGCGCCAGCAGCCCCTCGCCAGAAAGCGAGCAGTACTTC,CASSPSPESEQYF
.,TRBV19,TRBJ1-4,.,TGTGCCAGTAGGGTCCGGGAAAAACTGTTTTTT,CASRVREKLFF
.,TRBV30,TRBJ1-6,TRBD1,TGTGCCTGGAGCGCCGGGACAGAGTCTCCTGGCCCCCTCCACTTT,CAWSAGTESPGPLHF
few,TRBV4-3,TRBJ2-4,TRBD1,TGCGCCAGCAGCCAAGGGTCCAGGGGGGCCAAAAACATTCAGTACTTC,CASSQGSRGAKNIQYF
once,TRBV19,TRBJ2-2,TRBD2,TGTGCCAGTAGTATACGGGCTAGCGGGAGAGGTAACACCGGGGAGCTGTTTTTT,CASSIRASGRGNTGELFF
.,TRBV11-3,TRBJ2-5,TRBD2,TGTGCCAGCAGTCCTGGACTAGCGGCCCGGGAGACCCAGTACTTC,CASSPGLAARETQYF
.,TRBV2,TRBJ2-5,TRBD1,TGTGCCAGCAGCGGACAGGTCCAGGAGACCCAGTACTTC,CASSGQVQETQYF
.,TRBV4-3,TRBJ2-7,.,TGCGCCAGCAGCCAAGTTGGGAGAGGCGAGCAGTACTTC,CASSQVGRGEQYF
.,TRBV3-1/TRBV3-2,TRBJ2-7,TRBD1,TGTGCCAGCAGCCAAGGAGAAGGACAGGACGTAAACGAGCAGTACTTC,CASSQGEGQDVNEQYF
.,TRBV27,TRBJ2-7,.,TGTGCCAGCAGTTTAGGTAGGGGCGAGCAGTACTTC,CASSLGRGEQYF
.,TRBV12-3/TRBV12-4,TRBJ2-1,.,TGTGCCAGCTCTCCTCGGTCCTACAATGAGCAGTTCTTC,CASSPRSYNEQFF
.,TRBV5-1,TRBJ2-1,TRBD2,TGCGCCAGCAGCTTTAATAGCGGGACCTACAATGAGCAGTTCTTC,CASSFNSGTYNEQFF
.,TRBV30,TRBJ1-2,.,TGTGCCTGGAGTGCCTACTCTGTCAACTATGGCTACACCTTC,CAWSAYSVNYGYTF
.,TRBV28,TRBJ2-5,TRBD2,TGTGCCAGCAGTTCCCCCATTCTAGCGGGATCCGAGACCCAGTACTTC,CASSSPILAGSETQYF
few,TRBV18,TRBJ2-2,TRBD1,TGTGCCAGCTCACCACCGGGACAGATCAACACCGGGGAGCTGTTTTTT,CASSPPGQINTGELFF
.,TRBV6-5,TRBJ1-4,TRBD1,TGTGCCAGCAGGGGGACAGGGGACAACGAAAAACTGTTTTTT,CASRGTGDNEKLFF
.,TRBV29-1,TRBJ2-7,TRBD1,TGCAGCGTCGAGAGCTGGATGACAGGGAACGAGCAGTACTTC,CSVESWMTGNEQYF
once,TRBV30,TRBJ1-4,.,TGTGCCCTCGCCCAGTTTTCTGAAAAACTGTTTTTT,CALAQFSEKLFF
.,TRBV15,TRBJ2-6,.,TGTGCCACCAGCAGAGCTTCTGGGGCCAACGTCCTGACTTTC,CATSRASGANVLTF